This entry lists 20 T cell receptor beta chains sequenced from one sample in a study of blood T cell repertoires in COVID-19. TCRdb keeps only in-frame clones here, not all; method: immunoSEQ multiplex PCR. The sample holds about 150,000 clones, around 90% seen once. Sequencing used peripheral blood. These receptors were collected from a human donor with COVID-19, enrolled during active disease. The donor label of this sample is uncertain.

V is TRBV6-1 and J is TRBJ2-3; 7 positions agree with TRBD1. CDR1 and CDR2 from the germline V gene are MNHNS and SASEGT. The CDR3 runs 15 residues. The V gene end was trimmed by 0 bases and the J gene end by 6 bases; junction bases not matched to a gene: 6. In nucleotides, the CDR3 is TGTGCCAGCAGTGAAGCGCTTCAGGGGGATGATACGCAGTATTTT. It codes for CASSEALQGDDTQYF.

Here the CDR3 reads CASSESKLAGRETQYF. CDR3 DNA: TGCGCCAGCAGTGAGTCGAAGCTAGCGGGGAGAGAGACCCAGTACTTC. The chain uses TRBV10-2 and TRBJ2-5; TRBD2 agrees at 9 bases. This CDR3 region has 16 residues. The junction had 6 bases not matched to a gene; V was cut back by 0 bases and J by 4 bases. Germline CDR1 and CDR2: WSHSY and SAAADI.

This chain links TRBV28 with TRBJ1-2; 9 bases map to TRBD1. V shed 7 bases, J shed 4 bases, and the junction held 7 bases outside the gene matches. The CDR3 loop spans 14 amino acids. The germline gives CDR1 MDHEN, CDR2 SYDVKM. This CDR3 is CASIPRDRVYGYTF. The DNA for the CDR3 is TGTGCCAGCATCCCAAGGGACAGGGTCTATGGCTACACCTTC.

The V gene is TRBV4-2, the J gene TRBJ2-3; a possible D gene is TRBD1 (8 bases). The V gene lost 3 bases and the J gene lost 2 bases, with 15 bases spanning the gap. CDR1 LGHNA and CDR2 YNFKEQ come from the germline V gene. The CDR3 has 16 residues. CDR3 region: CASSQLQGGNTDTQYF. CDR3 bases: TGTGCCAGCAGCCAGCTACAGGGGGGGAACACAGATACGCAGTATTTT.

This chain connects TRBV19 to TRBJ2-2; 13 bases align to TRBD2. The CDR3 runs 18 residues. Trimming removed 2 bases from V and 1 base from J; junction bases left unmatched: 4. CDR1 and CDR2 (germline): LNHDA, SQIVND (reference sequence). In nucleotides, the CDR3 is TGTGCCAGTAGTATAACACTAGCGGGAGGGAAGAACACCGGGGAGCTGTTTTTT. Translating gives CASSITLAGGKNTGELFF.

V is TRBV5-1 and J is TRBJ2-5; D perhaps matches TRBD2 (5 bases). CDR1 is SGHRS, CDR2 YFSETQ, per germline. V was cut by 0 bases and J by 5 bases, with 17 bases left in between. The CDR3 has 16 residues. CDR3 bases: TGCGCCAGCAGCTTGGTGTCTAGCTCGCCACCCGAGACCCAGTACTTC. Protein sequence: CASSLVSSSPPETQYF.

Comments on this clone: The sample contains more than one DNA sequence encoding this CDR3. This chain uses TRBV5-4 with TRBJ2-5, with 8 bases lining up with TRBD2. The V segment lost 0 bases and the J segment 2 bases; nucleotides outside the gene matches: 0. The CDR3 has 14 residues. Germline CDR1 SGHNT, CDR2 YYREEE (reference sequence). The CDR3 protein is CASSLAGGQETQYF. Here the CDR3 DNA reads TGTGCCAGCAGCTTGGCGGGGGGGCAAGAGACCCAGTACTTC.

The rearrangement uses TRBV30 and TRBJ1-1; the D gene is possibly TRBD1 (5 bases). Germline CDR1 GTSNPN, CDR2 SVGIG (reference sequence). The V and J ends lost 0 bases and 6 bases respectively, with 14 bases between them. CDR3 length equals 14 residues. The CDR3, as DNA: TGTGCCTGGAGTGTCCGGCGGGGGTCCGCTGAAGCTTTCTTT. It encodes CAWSVRRGSAEAFF.

This clone was observed a single time. The chain couples TRBV5-5 to TRBJ1-4, with 7 bases that match TRBD1. The trim removed 5 bases at V and 7 bases at J, leaving 5 bases unmatched. Germline V gene lookup returns CDR1 SGHKS and CDR2 YYEKEE (reference sequence). The length of the CDR3 is 13 residues. CDR3: CASRTRQGEKLFF. The DNA for the CDR3 is TGTGCCAGCAGAACCCGACAGGGTGAAAAACTGTTTTTT. Drawing the rest from reference TRBV5-5 and TRBJ1-4, the complete variable domain is DAGVTQSPTHLIKTRGQQVTLRCSPISGHKSVSWYQQVLGQGPQFIFQYYEKEERGRGNFPDRFSARQFPNYSSELNVNALLLGDSALYLCASRTRQGEKLFFGSGTQLSVL.

This clone was detected only once. The V gene is TRBV5-1, the J gene TRBJ2-3; D is ambiguous. The CDR3 sequence is 15 residues long. Trimming left V 0 bases short and J 5 bases short, with 13 bases between. CDR1 is SGHRS, CDR2 YFSETQ, per germline. As DNA, the CDR3 is TGCGCCAGCAGCTTGGCACAGATCCCCTTAGATACGCAGTATTTT. Translating gives CASSLAQIPLDTQYF.

The J gene is TRBJ2-3, the V gene TRBV10-3; 7 bases agree with TRBD1. J was trimmed by 4 bases and V by 6 bases; bases with no gene match: 4. Per the germline V gene, CDR1 is ENHRY and CDR2 is SYGVKD. This CDR3 has 13 amino acids. CDR3 nucleotide sequence: TGTGCCATCAGGACAGGGTTGGCAGATACGCAGTATTTT. The encoded protein is CAIRTGLADTQYF.

The rearrangement uses TRBV5-1 and TRBJ2-7; 8 nucleotides match TRBD1. Germline trimming cut 4 bases from V and 1 base from J; bases unmatched to any gene: 4. The CDR3 is made up of 14 amino acids. CDR1 and CDR2 (germline): SGHRS, YFSETQ. CDR3 bases: TGCGCCAGCAGCGAATGGACAGGGTCCTACGAGCAGTACTTC. Its protein product is CASSEWTGSYEQYF. The variable domain in full, with the rest retrieved from reference TRBV5-1 and TRBJ2-7, is KAGVTQTPRYLIKTRGQQVTLSCSPISGHRSVSWYQQTPGQGLQFLFEYFSETQRNKGNFPGRFSGRQFSNSRSEMNVSTLELGDSALYLCASSEWTGSYEQYFGPGTRLTVT.

This clone has only one observation. V usage is TRBV25-1 and J usage is TRBJ2-7; D is perhaps TRBD1 (5 bases). This CDR3 is 14 amino acids long. Per germline, CDR1 MGHDK and CDR2 SYGVNS. V lost 7 bases, J lost 4 bases, and 17 bases lay in between. In DNA form, the CDR3 reads TGTGCCAGCAAGGGTGGCGGACAAAGTTACGAGCAGTACTTC. Its translation: CASKGGGQSYEQYF.

The chain links TRBV29-1 to TRBJ2-7, with TRBD1 identical over 9 bases. This CDR3 spans 19 amino acids. Germline lookup yields CDR1 SQVTM and CDR2 ANQGSEA. J gave up 2 bases and V 3 bases, and 20 bases lay outside the gene matches. CDR3 sequence (DNA): TGCAGCGTTGACCTCTTCCGGACAGGGGAAGGTTCGGTACCCTACGAGCAGTACTTC. This gives the protein CSVDLFRTGEGSVPYEQYF.

The chain joins TRBV27 to TRBJ1-2; TRBD1 agrees at 8 bases. The V segment lost 5 bases and the J segment 3 bases; nucleotides outside the gene matches: 8. This CDR3 spans 15 amino acids. Germline CDR1 is MNHEY and CDR2 is SMNVEV (reference sequence). The CDR3: CASSPRAGGDYGYTF. Here the CDR3 DNA reads TGTGCCAGCAGTCCCCGGGCAGGGGGCGACTATGGCTACACCTTC.

This clone was observed a single time. The chain links TRBV19 to TRBJ1-5, with TRBD1 matching over 8 bases. Germline V gives CDR1 LNHDA, CDR2 SQIVND (reference sequence). This CDR3 spans 15 amino acids. V shed 2 bases and J 6 bases; nucleotides not matched to a gene: 6. CDR3 region: CASSIMAGGGQPQHF. The DNA for the CDR3 is TGTGCCAGTAGTATAATGGCAGGGGGCGGTCAGCCCCAGCATTTT.

The chain employs TRBV5-4 and TRBJ1-2; TRBD1 might be the D (5 bases). Germline CDR1 SGHNT, CDR2 YYREEE (reference sequence). V was trimmed by 2 bases and J by 1 base, leaving 9 bases between them. The CDR3 totals 14 residues. CDR3 sequence (DNA): TGTGCCAGCAGCTTCGACAGACTTAACTATGGCTACACCTTC. Translation: CASSFDRLNYGYTF.

CDR3 residues: CASSPGQGNGQPQHF. The CDR3 coding sequence is TGTGCCAGCAGTCCCGGACAGGGGAACGGTCAGCCCCAGCATTTT. The rearrangement uses TRBV6-5 and TRBJ1-5; 9 positions match TRBD1. V was pared by 5 bases and J by 6 bases, with 8 bases of the junction left unmatched. The length of the CDR3 is 15 residues. The germline CDR1 and CDR2 sequences are MNHEY and SVGAGI.

The CDR3 nucleotides are TGTGCCAGCAGGGGCTTTGGTGGAAACACCATATATTTT. Amino acids: CASRGFGGNTIYF. The chain employs TRBV3-1 (or the pseudogene TRBV3-2) and TRBJ1-3; D unresolved. Germline V gives CDR1 LGHDT, CDR2 YNNKEL (reference sequence). The CDR3 covers 13 residues. V lost 6 bases, J lost 3 bases, and 9 bases lay in between.

The V call is TRBV27, the J call TRBJ1-2; TRBD1 aligns across 7 bases. CDR3 length: 13 amino acids. Germline lookup yields CDR1 MNHEY and CDR2 SMNVEV (reference sequence). V trimming: 5 bases; J trimming: 6 bases; junction bases outside the gene matches: 6. The CDR3 coding sequence is TGTGCCAGCAGTCCGAACAGGGGCCATGGCTACACCTTC. Protein: CASSPNRGHGYTF.